A selection of T cell receptor beta chains follows, all from one sample in a study of Ad26.COV2.S vaccination and SARS-CoV-2 variants. Only in-frame clones appear in the TCRdb table, and some are missing; sequencing was by immunoSEQ multiplex PCR. The sample yields hundreds of thousands of clones, roughly 90% seen once. The material was peripheral blood, obtained in a trial of Ad26.COV2.S vaccine versus placebo. The receptor source for this set is a person aged 18-65 years who received the Ad26.COV2.S COVID-19 vaccine or a placebo. CDR3s include the opening cysteine and the closing phenylalanine or tryptophan. The order of the fields is V gene, clone size, J gene, D gene, CDR3 DNA, CDR3 protein. A D gene is named only where the DNA matches it firmly. Only some rows state a clone size, as once, few, many or a class for expanded clones.

v_call: TRBV11-2
clone_size: .
j_call: TRBJ2-1
d_call: TRBD2
cdr3_nt: TGTGCCAGCAGCTCTATTCTAGCGGGGGATAATGAGCAGTTCTTC
cdr3_aa: CASSSILAGDNEQFF

v_call: TRBV11-2
clone_size: .
j_call: TRBJ1-4
d_call: .
cdr3_nt: TGTGCCAGCAGCTTAGTACACACTGAAAAACTGTTTTTT
cdr3_aa: CASSLVHTEKLFF

v_call: TRBV7-9
clone_size: .
j_call: TRBJ2-4
d_call: TRBD1
cdr3_nt: TGTGCCAGCAGCCTAGGGGGCGCGAACATTCAGTACTTC
cdr3_aa: CASSLGGANIQYF

v_call: TRBV9
clone_size: .
j_call: TRBJ1-1
d_call: .
cdr3_nt: TGTGCCAGCAGCTCAGGACAGTCCAACATGAACACTGAAGCTTTCTTT
cdr3_aa: CASSSGQSNMNTEAFF

v_call: TRBV6-6
clone_size: .
j_call: TRBJ2-5
d_call: TRBD1
cdr3_nt: TGTGCCAGCAGTGCACCGGGACAGGGGGCGGAGACCCAGTACTTC
cdr3_aa: CASSAPGQGAETQYF

v_call: TRBV10-2
clone_size: few
j_call: TRBJ2-3
d_call: .
cdr3_nt: TGCGCCAGCAGGGACGGAAGGGGGGGGAAAGATACGCAGTATTTT
cdr3_aa: CASRDGRGGKDTQYF

v_call: TRBV6-6
clone_size: .
j_call: TRBJ1-3
d_call: .
cdr3_nt: TGTGCCAGCAGTTACTCGGTTTCTGGAAACACCATATATTTT
cdr3_aa: CASSYSVSGNTIYF

v_call: TRBV30
clone_size: .
j_call: TRBJ2-5
d_call: .
cdr3_nt: TGTGCCTGGAGTGTGGCGGAGACCCAGTACTTC
cdr3_aa: CAWSVAETQYF

v_call: TRBV30
clone_size: few
j_call: TRBJ1-6
d_call: TRBD1
cdr3_nt: TGTGCCTGGAAACCGGGACAGGGAGGATCACCCCTCCACTTT
cdr3_aa: CAWKPGQGGSPLHF

v_call: TRBV24-1
clone_size: .
j_call: TRBJ1-6
d_call: .
cdr3_nt: TGTGCCACCAGTGATTTAGCCTACAGTCGTAGAATCGGTAATTCACCCCTCCACTTT
cdr3_aa: CATSDLAYSRRIGNSPLHF

v_call: TRBV30
clone_size: .
j_call: TRBJ1-4
d_call: .
cdr3_nt: TGTGCCTGGAGTGCCTCGGGGTATGGCGAAAAACTGTTTTTT
cdr3_aa: CAWSASGYGEKLFF

v_call: TRBV6-5
clone_size: .
j_call: TRBJ2-7
d_call: TRBD1
cdr3_nt: TGTGCCAGCAGGATGGGACAGGGGGCCTCCTACGAGCAGTACTTC
cdr3_aa: CASRMGQGASYEQYF

v_call: TRBV7-9
clone_size: .
j_call: TRBJ1-3
d_call: TRBD1
cdr3_nt: TGTGCCAGCAGCCCGGGACAGACTTTCTCTGGAAACACCATATATTTT
cdr3_aa: CASSPGQTFSGNTIYF

v_call: TRBV7-8
clone_size: .
j_call: TRBJ2-4
d_call: TRBD2
cdr3_nt: TGTGCCAGCAGCGGTAGCGGGAGGGCCCGTAGGGACATTCAGTACTTC
cdr3_aa: CASSGSGRARRDIQYF

v_call: TRBV7-3
clone_size: .
j_call: TRBJ2-2
d_call: TRBD2
cdr3_nt: TGTGCCAGCAGCTTAGTAGGACTAGCGGGGCAAACCGGGGAGCTGTTTTTT
cdr3_aa: CASSLVGLAGQTGELFF